Here is one T cell receptor (beta chain) with its context. Method: immunoSEQ multiplex PCR; TCRdb's copy keeps in-frame clones and lacks some. The sample records hundreds of thousands of clones, approximately 86% being singletons. The data are from a study of blood T cell repertoires in COVID-19. CDR3 length equals 15 residues. Germline V lookup: CDR1 SGDLS, CDR2 YYNGEE. V gave up 8 bases and J gave up 4 bases; unmatched junction bases: 11. The study recruited people aged roughly 18 to 95 years across 24 US areas. Source material: PBMCs or T cells enriched from blood (not recorded which). V gene TRBV9 combines with J gene TRBJ2-1, with 8 bases matching TRBD2. The TCR originated in a woman aged 45-60 years who had recovered from COVID-19. The CDR3 nucleotides read TGTGCCAGTAGCCGTACTAGCGGCCAGTACAATGAGCAGTTCTTC. Translated, it gives CASSRTSGQYNEQFF.